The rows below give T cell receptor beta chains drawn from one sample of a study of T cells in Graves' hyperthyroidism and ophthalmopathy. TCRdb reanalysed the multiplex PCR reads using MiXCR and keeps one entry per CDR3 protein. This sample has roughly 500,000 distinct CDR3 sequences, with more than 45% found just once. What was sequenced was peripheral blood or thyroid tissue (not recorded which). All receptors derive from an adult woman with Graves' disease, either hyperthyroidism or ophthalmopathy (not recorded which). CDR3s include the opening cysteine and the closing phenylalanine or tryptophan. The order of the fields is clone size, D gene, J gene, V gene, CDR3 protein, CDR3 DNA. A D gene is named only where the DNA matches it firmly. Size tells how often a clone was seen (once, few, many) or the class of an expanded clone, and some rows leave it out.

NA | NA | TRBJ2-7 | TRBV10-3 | CAIRSGDPPYEQYF | TGTGCCATCAGGTCGGGGGATCCCCCCTACGAGCAGTACTTC
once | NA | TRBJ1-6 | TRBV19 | CASSLSGAGDTLHF | TGTGCCAGTAGTCTCTCAGGAGCGGGTGATACCCTCCACTTT
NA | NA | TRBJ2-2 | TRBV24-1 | CATSDLSSRGTGELFF | TGTGCCACCAGTGATTTGAGCAGCAGGGGCACCGGGGAGCTGTTTTTT
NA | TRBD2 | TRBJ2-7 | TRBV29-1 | CSVGTSGGASLSEQYF | TGCAGCGTCGGGACTAGCGGGGGGGCAAGTTTGAGCGAGCAGTACTTC
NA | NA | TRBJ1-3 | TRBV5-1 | CASTYLGKATIYF | TGCGCCAGCACCTATCTCGGGAAGGCCACCATATATTTT
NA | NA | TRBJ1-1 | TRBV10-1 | CASKSGGAEAFF | TGCGCCAGCAAGAGTGGGGGGGCTGAAGCTTTCTTT
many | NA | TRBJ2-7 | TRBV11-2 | CASSLEETAHYEQYF | TGTGCCAGCAGCTTAGAGGAGACAGCCCACTACGAGCAGTACTTC
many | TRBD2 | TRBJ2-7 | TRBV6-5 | CASTRGGKSSYEQYF | TGTGCCAGCACCCGGGGGGGGAAGAGCTCCTACGAGCAGTACTTC
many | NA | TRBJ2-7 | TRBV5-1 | CASSLVAAYEQYF | TGCGCCAGCAGCTTGGTAGCAGCCTACGAGCAGTACTTC
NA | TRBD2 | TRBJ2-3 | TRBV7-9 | CASSLRLAASTDTQYF | TGTGCCAGCAGCTTACGACTAGCGGCGAGCACAGATACGCAGTATTTT
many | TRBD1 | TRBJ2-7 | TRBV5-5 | CASSFPGQGENEQYF | TGTGCCAGCAGCTTCCCGGGACAGGGGGAAAACGAGCAGTACTTC
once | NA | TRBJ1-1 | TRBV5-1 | CASRGETEAFF | TGCGCCAGCCGAGGGGAGACTGAAGCTTTCTTT
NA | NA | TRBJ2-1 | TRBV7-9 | CASSLARGSEQFF | TGTGCCAGCAGCTTAGCGCGAGGTAGCGAGCAGTTCTTC
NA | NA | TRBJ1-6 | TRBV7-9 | CASKGGGGTGSPLHF | TGTGCCAGCAAAGGAGGGGGAGGTACCGGTTCACCCCTCCACTTT
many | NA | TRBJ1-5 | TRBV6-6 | CASSYEGFNQPQHF | TGTGCCAGCAGTTACGAGGGATTCAATCAGCCCCAGCATTTT
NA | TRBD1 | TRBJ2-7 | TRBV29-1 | CSVRTGGQYEQYF | TGCAGCGTGAGGACAGGGGGCCAATACGAGCAGTACTTC
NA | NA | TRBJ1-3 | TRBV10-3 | CAITERGEGNTMYF | TGTGCCATCACCGAGCGGGGGGAAGGAAACACCATGTATTTT
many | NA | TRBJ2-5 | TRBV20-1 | CSAASGWETQYF | TGCAGTGCTGCGAGTGGCTGGGAGACCCAGTACTTC
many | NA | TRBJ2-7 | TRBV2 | CASSGGSGPLGNF | TGTGCCAGCAGTGGGGGTAGCGGACCTCTTGGAAACTTC
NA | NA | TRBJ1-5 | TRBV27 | CASSPLRSSNQPQHF | TGTGCCAGCAGTCCTCTAAGAAGTAGCAATCAGCCCCAGCATTTT
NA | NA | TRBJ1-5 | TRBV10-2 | CASRPTVTGISPQHF | TGCGCCAGCAGGCCGACAGTAACTGGGATCTCGCCCCAGCATTTT
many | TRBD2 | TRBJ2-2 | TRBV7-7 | CASSSGLAGGELFF | TGTGCTAGCAGCTCCGGACTAGCGGGCGGGGAGCTGTTTTTT
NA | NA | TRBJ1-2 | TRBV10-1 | CASSEKRARYTF | TGCGCCAGCAGTGAGAAGCGGGCCCGCTACACCTTC
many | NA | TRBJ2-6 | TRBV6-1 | CASSERDSGANVLTF | TGTGCCAGCAGTGAAAGAGACTCTGGGGCCAACGTCCTGACTTTC
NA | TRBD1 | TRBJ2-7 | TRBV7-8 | CASSLAPGQGGEQYF | TGTGCCAGCAGCTTAGCCCCCGGACAGGGGGGAGAGCAGTACTTC
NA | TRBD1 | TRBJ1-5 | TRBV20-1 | CSAIRGTGFNQPQHF | TGCAGTGCTATACGCGGGACAGGGTTCAATCAGCCCCAGCATTTT
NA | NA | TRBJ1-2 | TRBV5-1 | CASSLQEGPLDGYTF | TGCGCCAGCAGCTTACAGGAGGGCCCCCTTGATGGCTACACCTTC
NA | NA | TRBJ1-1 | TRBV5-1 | CASSLNENTEAFF | TGCGCCAGCAGCTTGAACGAGAACACTGAAGCTTTCTTT
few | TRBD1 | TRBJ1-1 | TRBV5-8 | CASSFRDRGLNTEAFF | TGTGCCAGCAGCTTCCGGGACAGGGGGCTGAACACTGAAGCTTTCTTT
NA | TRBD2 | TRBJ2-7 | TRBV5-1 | CASSREGNEQYF | TGCGCCAGCTCGAGGGAGGGGAATGAGCAGTACTTC
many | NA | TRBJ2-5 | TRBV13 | CASSSVWETQYF | TGTGCCAGCAGTTCGGTTTGGGAGACCCAGTACTTC
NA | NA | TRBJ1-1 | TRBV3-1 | CASSPHGRPGNTEAFF | TGTGCCAGCAGCCCCCACGGGCGGCCGGGGAACACTGAAGCTTTCTTT
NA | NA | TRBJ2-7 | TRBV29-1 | CSVNRGGFGEQYF | TGCAGCGTCAATCGAGGAGGGTTCGGCGAGCAGTACTTC
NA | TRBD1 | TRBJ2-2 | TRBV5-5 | CASSRTGQGNTGELFF | TGTGCCAGCAGCCGGACCGGACAGGGGAACACCGGGGAGCTGTTTTTT
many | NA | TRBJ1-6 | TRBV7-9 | CASSSSWQDESPLHF | TGTGCCAGCAGTAGCAGCTGGCAGGATGAATCACCCCTCCACTTT
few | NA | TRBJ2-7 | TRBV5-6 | CASSLVQDRYEQYF | TGTGCCAGCAGCTTGGTCCAGGACCGCTACGAGCAGTACTTC
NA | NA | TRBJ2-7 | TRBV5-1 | CASSSSLGSGSYEQYF | TGCGCCAGCAGCTCCAGCTTGGGCTCGGGGTCCTACGAGCAGTACTTC
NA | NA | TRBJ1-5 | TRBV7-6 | CASSLERMSQHF | TGTGCCAGCAGCTTAGAACGTATGTCCCAGCATTTT
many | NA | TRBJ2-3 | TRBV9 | CASSVVGFLSTDTQYF | TGTGCCAGCAGCGTAGTAGGGTTCCTTAGCACAGATACGCAGTATTTT
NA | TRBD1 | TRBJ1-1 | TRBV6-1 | CASSEGTGLGAFF | TGTGCCAGCAGTGAGGGGACAGGCCTTGGGGCTTTCTTT
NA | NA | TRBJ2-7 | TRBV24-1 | CATGGGEDPYEQYF | TGTGCCACCGGAGGCGGGGAGGATCCCTACGAGCAGTACTTC
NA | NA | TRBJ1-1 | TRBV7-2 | CASSWNLAGVTEAFF | TGTGCCAGCAGCTGGAATCTAGCGGGGGTCACTGAAGCTTTCTTT
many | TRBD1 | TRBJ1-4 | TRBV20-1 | CSARTTGQWTSELFF | TGCAGTGCCAGAACGACGGGACAGTGGACCTCAGAACTGTTTTTT
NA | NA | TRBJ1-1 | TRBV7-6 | CASSLDSSPPGTEAFF | TGTGCCAGCAGCCTGGACAGTTCACCCCCGGGCACTGAAGCTTTCTTT
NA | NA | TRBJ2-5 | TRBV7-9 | CASSPVPPPETQYF | TGTGCCAGCAGCCCCGTCCCCCCGCCAGAGACCCAGTACTTC
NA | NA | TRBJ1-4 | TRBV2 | CASSELQGINEKLFF | TGTGCCAGCAGTGAGCTCCAGGGGATTAATGAAAAACTGTTTTTT
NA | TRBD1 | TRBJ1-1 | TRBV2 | CASSPATGGNTEAFF | TGTGCCAGCTCACCAGCGACAGGGGGGAACACTGAAGCTTTCTTT
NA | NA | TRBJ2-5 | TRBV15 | CATNVRLIGGTQYF | TGTGCCACCAACGTCCGACTAATTGGGGGGACCCAGTACTTC
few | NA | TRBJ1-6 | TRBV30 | CAWSRGIENSPLHF | TGTGCCTGGAGTCGGGGGATTGAGAATTCACCCCTCCACTTT
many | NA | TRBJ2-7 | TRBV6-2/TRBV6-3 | CASSVVAYEQYF | TGTGCCAGCAGTGTCGTCGCGTACGAGCAGTACTTC
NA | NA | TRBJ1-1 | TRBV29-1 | CSVATFRTEAFF | TGCAGCGTTGCCACATTTCGGACTGAAGCTTTCTTT
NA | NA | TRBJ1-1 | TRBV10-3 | CAICSARVGDGEAFF | NA
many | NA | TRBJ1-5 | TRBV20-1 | CSASHSNQPQHF | TGCAGTGCCAGTCACAGCAATCAGCCCCAGCATTTT
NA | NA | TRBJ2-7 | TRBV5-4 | CASSQVSLGDSGDYEQYF | TGTGCCAGCAGCCAAGTGTCACTGGGGGATTCCGGGGACTACGAGCAGTACTTC
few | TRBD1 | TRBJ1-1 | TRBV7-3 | CASSTEQGARAFF | TGTGCCAGCAGCACCGAACAGGGGGCGCGAGCTTTCTTT